This T cell receptor (beta chain) was identified during a study of blood T cell repertoires in COVID-19. Study-wide context: Sample material is recorded as cDNA or gDNA derived from T cells, B-cell-depleted T cells, or PBMCs.

With 5 bases clipped from V and 0 bases from J, the junction kept 6 bases outside the gene matches. CDR1 and CDR2 (germline): SGHVS, FNYEAQ. The CDR3 has 17 residues. Repertoires were generated with immunoSEQ multiplex PCR, while TCRdb's copy carries only in-frame clones and drops some. The repertoire holds approximately 100,000 clones, with 80% to 90% as singletons. The rearrangement links TRBV7-6 to TRBJ2-1; 11 nucleotides line up with TRBD2. Material: peripheral blood. The receptor comes from a human donor in a cohort sampled during active COVID-19. The CDR3 DNA is TGTGCCAGCAGCATTCTAGCGGGGGGCTACTCCTACAATGAGCAGTTCTTC. Amino acids: CASSILAGGYSYNEQFF.